This passage covers 25 T cell receptor beta chains from one sample sequenced in a study of response to subunit inactivated influenza vaccine. TCRdb passed the RT-PCR reads through MiXCR, listing each CDR3 protein once. The sample lists fewer than 600,000 distinct CDR3 sequences; 6% to 9% were seen once. Sequenced material: PBMCs from blood, taken around 25 months after vaccination. These receptors came from a man in his fifties or sixties who received an inactivated influenza vaccine.

This chain joins TRBV4-2 and TRBJ1-1, with D hard to call. Germline values: CDR1 LGHNA, CDR2 YNFKEQ. V lost 3 bases and J lost 11, with 10 bases in between. The CDR3 has 11 amino acids. CDR3 nucleotides: TGTGCCAGCAGCCAGCCTGGTCCGGCTTTCTTT. Its protein is CASSQPGPAFF.

The chain uses TRBV7-2 and TRBJ2-3, with 9 nucleotides matching TRBD1. The CDR3 loop spans 15 amino acids. Germline-derived CDR1 and CDR2 are SGHTA and FQGNSA. The V segment lost 1 base and the J segment 8 bases; nucleotides outside the gene matches: 7. CDR3 sequence: CASSLEGTGIRTQYF. As DNA, the CDR3 is TGTGCCAGCAGCTTAGAGGGGACAGGGATTCGTACGCAGTATTTT.

The chain employs TRBV2 and TRBJ1-1; D unclear. Deletions cut 8 bases from V and 0 bases from J, with 10 bases between. This CDR3 has 13 amino acids. The germline CDR1 and CDR2 sequences are SNHLY and FYNNEI. The CDR3 DNA follows: TGTGCCAGCGGTCCGGATATGAACACTGAAGCTTTCTTT. Its protein is CASGPDMNTEAFF.

This clonotype was detected a few times. The chain combines TRBV5-1 with TRBJ2-7, with 9 bases fitting TRBD1. The CDR3 runs 17 residues. Germline CDR1 is SGHRS and CDR2 is YFSETQ. After removal of 7 bases from V and 0 bases from J, the junction contained 14 bases not matched to a gene. CDR3 loop: CASSGSTGGQGSYEQYF. The CDR3 DNA reads as TGCGCCAGCTCTGGTTCGACTGGGGGACAGGGCTCCTACGAGCAGTACTTC.

This clonotype showed up just a few times. V usage is TRBV9 and J usage is TRBJ2-1; TRBD1 might be the D (6 bases). This CDR3 comprises 15 residues. The V gene lost 3 bases and the J gene lost 4 bases, with 14 bases spanning the gap. CDR1 and CDR2 from the germline V gene are SGDLS and YYNGEE. CDR3 loop: CASSGRQERYNEQFF. CDR3 nucleotide sequence: TGTGCCAGCAGCGGCCGACAGGAACGATACAATGAGCAGTTCTTC.

This clonotype was seen many times. The CDR3 DNA is TGTGCCAGCAGCCCCCGTGAGGTTTCACCCCTCCACTTT. Translation: CASSPREVSPLHF. The chain joins TRBV3-1 to TRBJ1-6, with D uncertain. Germline V lookup: CDR1 LGHDT, CDR2 YNNKEL (reference sequence). Trimming took off 4 bases at V and 9 bases at J, with 10 bases between the two ends. The CDR3 spans 13 residues.

This clonotype was observed a few times. The CDR3 is CASSLGGQRGSGETQYF. DNA for the CDR3: TGTGCCAGCAGCTTAGGGGGCCAGCGGGGGTCTGGGGAGACCCAGTACTTC. This rearrangement joins TRBV11-1 to TRBJ2-5; 8 positions match TRBD2. The germline gives CDR1 SGHAT, CDR2 FQDESV (reference sequence). This CDR3 region has 17 residues. The ends lost 1 base at V and 5 bases at J; junction bases unmatched: 12.

This clonotype was seen more than once but under ten times. The junction differs from germline at one of its ends, possibly a read error. The V call is TRBV5-1, the J call TRBJ1-6, with D unclear. The CDR3 covers 18 residues. Germline V gives CDR1 SGHRS, CDR2 YFSETQ. The CDR3 reads CARSCPSRGLFRNSPLHF. In DNA form, the CDR3 reads TGCGCCAGAAGCTGTCCCTCCCGTGGACTGTTTCGAAATTCACCCCTCCACTTT.

This clonotype was seen at least ten times. The V gene is TRBV29-1, the J gene TRBJ1-4; D ambiguous. Germline assignment: CDR1 SQVTM and CDR2 ANQGSEA. The V and J ends lost 4 bases and 5 bases respectively, with 11 bases between them. This CDR3 is 13 amino acids long. The CDR3: CSVVEGSNEKLFF. The CDR3 DNA sequence: TGCAGCGTTGTTGAGGGCTCGAATGAAAAACTGTTTTTT.

The chain has TRBV6-2 or TRBV6-3 and TRBJ2-6; 10 bases line up with TRBD2. The CDR3 has 17 residues. With V trimmed by 5 bases and J by 4 bases, 8 bases remained unmatched. Germline CDR1 reads MNHEY; CDR2 reads SVGEGT. The CDR3 region is CASSDPSGGPGANVLTF. DNA for the CDR3: TGTGCCAGCAGTGACCCTAGCGGGGGACCGGGGGCCAACGTCCTGACTTTC.

The sample holds a few counts of this clonotype. V is TRBV10-3 and J is TRBJ2-7; TRBD2 matches 9 bases. Trimming cost V 4 bases and J 3 bases; bases outside gene matches: 4. This CDR3 region has 14 residues. CDR1 and CDR2 from the germline V gene are ENHRY and SYGVKD. CDR3 sequence reads: CAISVSSGDYEQYF. The CDR3 DNA follows: TGTGCCATCAGTGTATCTAGCGGGGACTACGAGCAGTACTTC.

This clonotype occurred a few times. The chain combines TRBV6-5 with TRBJ1-2; D ambiguous. Germline V gene sequence: CDR1 MNHEY, CDR2 SVGAGI. The CDR3 has 13 residues. V was trimmed by 2 bases and J by 0 bases, leaving 4 bases between them. CDR3 DNA sequence: TGTGCCAGCAGTTACAGGGCTAACTATGGCTACACCTTC. Residues: CASSYRANYGYTF.

The sample holds many counts of this clonotype. The chain recombines TRBV29-1 with TRBJ2-1; 11 bases align to TRBD2. The germline V gene encodes CDR1 SQVTM and CDR2 ANQGSEA. CDR3 length: 15 amino acids. V lost 0 bases, J lost 5 bases, and 3 bases stayed unmatched. CDR3 region: CSVEDLAGGHNEQFF. In nucleotides, the CDR3 is TGCAGCGTTGAAGATCTAGCGGGAGGTCACAATGAGCAGTTCTTC.

A few counts support this clonotype. CDR3 residues: CASSLQYRLAGSMADTQYF. CDR3 nucleotides: TGCGCCAGCAGCCTTCAATACCGACTAGCGGGTAGTATGGCAGATACGCAGTATTTT. The genes are TRBV4-3 and TRBJ2-3, with 10 bases fitting TRBD2. V shed 4 bases, J shed 4 bases, and the junction held 17 bases outside the gene matches. Looked up from germline, CDR1 is LGHNA and CDR2 is YSLEER. This CDR3 has 19 amino acids.

This clonotype has a handful of counts. The CDR3, as DNA: TGTGCCAGCAATATGGACAGTATCAACTACAATGAGCAGTTCTTC. This gives the protein CASNMDSINYNEQFF. The chain joins TRBV28 to TRBJ2-1; D perhaps matches TRBD1 (6 bases). This CDR3 is built from 15 residues. Germline loops: CDR1 MDHEN, CDR2 SYDVKM. Trimming removed 7 bases at V and 3 bases at J, with 16 bases between.

This clonotype was seen a handful of times. This rearrangement joins TRBV2 to TRBJ2-1, with 7 positions matching TRBD2. CDR1 SNHLY and CDR2 FYNNEI come from the germline V gene. CDR3 length: 15 residues. V lost 4 bases, J lost 3 bases, and 6 bases stayed unmatched. Here the CDR3 reads CASSAAGTVYNEQFF. In DNA, the CDR3 is TGTGCCAGCAGTGCAGCGGGGACCGTCTACAATGAGCAGTTCTTC.

Ten or more counts support this clonotype. The rearrangement links TRBV11-2 to TRBJ2-5; no reliable D call. There are 13 residues in the CDR3. V lost 1 base to trimming and J lost 1 base, with 4 bases between them. CDR1 and CDR2 (germline): SGHAT, FQNNGV. In nucleotides, the CDR3 is TGTGCCAGCAGCTTAGCCTTCCAAGAGACCCAGTACTTC. Translated: CASSLAFQETQYF.

The rearrangement links TRBV9 to TRBJ2-1; no firm D call. Germline V CDR1 and CDR2: SGDLS, YYNGEE. CDR3 size: 16 residues. Trimming stripped 4 bases from V and 2 bases from J, with 16 bases between. The CDR3 DNA reads TGTGCCAGCAGCCTCCGCGACTGGTCAACCTACAATGAGCAGTTCTTC. It specifies CASSLRDWSTYNEQFF. The variable domain in full, with the rest retrieved from reference TRBV9 and TRBJ2-1, is DSGVTQTPKHLITATGQRVTLRCSPRSGDLSVYWYQQSLDQGLQFLIQYYNGEERAKGNILERFSAQQFPDLHSELNLSSLELGDSALYFCASSLRDWSTYNEQFFGPGTRLTVL.

This sequence joins TRBV12-3 or TRBV12-4 and TRBJ2-7; D might be TRBD2 (5 bases). The CDR3 sequence is 13 residues long. V gave up 3 bases and J gave up 7 bases, with 13 bases separating them. The CDR3 is CASSLIPGGEQYF. The CDR3 nucleotides are TGTGCCAGCAGTTTGATCCCGGGCGGGGAGCAGTACTTC.

The V and J genes are TRBV6-2 or TRBV6-3 and TRBJ2-2; TRBD2 is a possible D gene (6 bases). Trimming stripped 4 bases from V and 5 bases from J, with 17 bases between. Germline values: CDR1 MNHEY, CDR2 SVGEGT. The CDR3 has 16 residues. The CDR3 sequence is CASSFPRPSDTGELFF. CDR3 bases: TGTGCCAGCAGTTTCCCCCGGCCTAGCGATACCGGGGAGCTGTTTTTT.

This clonotype was seen more than once but under ten times. The chain links TRBV2 to TRBJ2-1, with 10 bases fitting TRBD2. Germline V CDR1 and CDR2: SNHLY, FYNNEI. CDR3 length: 16 amino acids. J lost 5 bases, V lost 4 bases, and 8 bases had no gene match. The CDR3 region is CASSGVSSGGNNEQFF. The DNA for the CDR3 is TGTGCCAGCAGTGGCGTGTCTAGCGGGGGAAACAATGAGCAGTTCTTC.

This clonotype was seen more than once but under ten times. V gene TRBV4-3 combines with J gene TRBJ1-6; the D is unclear. CDR1 and CDR2 (germline): LGHNA, YSLEER. V was pared by 0 bases and J by 7 bases, with 13 bases between. CDR3 size: 16 residues. This CDR3 is CASSQDGTEANSPLHF. The CDR3 nucleotides are TGCGCCAGCAGCCAAGATGGTACGGAGGCCAATTCACCCCTCCACTTT.

There are a few counts of this clonotype. The V and J genes are TRBV6-2 or TRBV6-3 and TRBJ2-1; D gene ambiguous. V lost 5 bases and J lost 9, with 8 bases in between. The CDR3 loop spans 11 amino acids. The germline CDR1 and CDR2 sequences are MNHEY and SVGEGT. CDR3 residues: CASSAGSEQFF. For the CDR3, the DNA is TGTGCCAGCAGTGCAGGCAGTGAGCAGTTCTTC.

This clonotype appeared many times. The chain employs TRBV5-6 and TRBJ1-2; no definite D call. V lost 6 bases and J lost 2, with 8 bases in between. Germline CDR1 reads SGHDT; CDR2 reads YYEEEE. The CDR3 runs to 12 residues. DNA for the CDR3: TGTGCCAGCACCTGGTTGAACTATGGCTACACCTTC. Encoded protein: CASTWLNYGYTF.

V gene TRBV27 combines with J gene TRBJ2-7; possibly TRBD1 for D (7 bases). V lost 3 bases and J lost 3, with 18 bases in between. CDR3 length: 16 residues. The germline V gene encodes CDR1 MNHEY and CDR2 SMNVEV (reference sequence). The CDR3: CASSFQTGRLNYEQYF. The CDR3 coding sequence is TGTGCCAGCAGTTTCCAGACAGGGAGGCTGAACTACGAGCAGTACTTC.